Listed here are 29 T cell receptor beta chains from one sample, sequenced in a study of identical twins. TCRdb re-derived calls from the 5' RACE reads in MiXCR, one entry per CDR3 protein. Of roughly 150,000 distinct CDR3 sequences in the sample, roughly 3.2% were seen once. The specimen was memory T cells sorted from blood. These TCRs come from a man between 18 and 35 years old in good health.

This clonotype was picked up many times. V and J are TRBV5-5 and TRBJ2-7; 11 nucleotides match TRBD2. J gave up 7 bases and V 2 bases, and 5 bases lay outside the gene matches. The CDR3 is made up of 14 amino acids. The germline V gene encodes CDR1 SGHKS and CDR2 YYEKEE (reference sequence). The CDR3 DNA follows: TGTGCCAGCAGCTTTAGCGGGGGGGGGCGGGAGCAGTACTTC. Its translation: CASSFSGGGREQYF.

V usage is TRBV4-2 and J usage is TRBJ2-3; maybe TRBD1 (7 bases). The CDR3 contains 17 residues. Germline V lookup: CDR1 LGHNA, CDR2 YNFKEQ. Deletions cut 3 bases from V and 5 bases from J, with 21 bases between. The CDR3 DNA follows: TGTGCCAGCAGCCAGCTACCGACAGGGACTTCCATAGATACGCAGTATTTT. The encoded protein is CASSQLPTGTSIDTQYF.

This clonotype appeared many times. This chain links TRBV20-1 with TRBJ2-1; TRBD2 agrees at 7 bases. CDR1 is DFQATT and CDR2 is SNEGSKA in the germline V gene (reference sequence). Unmatched junction bases numbered 13, after V lost 2 bases and J lost 0 bases. This CDR3 comprises 18 residues. CDR3 sequence: CSARRTSLAANSYNEQFF. For the CDR3, the DNA is TGCAGTGCTAGACGTACTTCTCTAGCGGCGAACTCCTACAATGAGCAGTTCTTC.

This clonotype was recorded many times. V usage is TRBV12-3 or TRBV12-4 and J usage is TRBJ2-7; D is unresolved. Between the trimmed V and J ends, which lost 8 bases and 7 bases, there was a span of 9 bases. CDR3 length equals 10 residues. DNA for the CDR3: TGTGCCAGCGGGTCTTTGGAGCAGTACTTC. It codes for CASGSLEQYF.

This clonotype was counted at least ten times. V usage is TRBV7-6 and J usage is TRBJ2-4, with D hard to call. CDR3 length: 13 residues. In germline, CDR1 is SGHVS, CDR2 FNYEAQ. Between the trimmed V and J ends, which lost 5 bases and 6 bases, there was a span of 11 bases. DNA of the CDR3: TGTGCCAGCAGCCCAGAGCCATCAAACATTCAGTACTTC. The encoded protein is CASSPEPSNIQYF.

This clonotype was picked up many times. The chain combines TRBV14 with TRBJ2-5; no clear D. The ends were cut back, 1 base at V and 3 bases at J, with 9 bases in the middle. The germline V gene has CDR1 SGHDN and CDR2 FVKESK. The CDR3 spans 14 residues. CDR3 sequence reads: CASSQGWAEETQYF. CDR3 coding DNA: TGTGCCAGCAGCCAAGGGTGGGCGGAAGAGACCCAGTACTTC.

This clonotype was seen repeatedly, ten times or more. The chain has TRBV29-1 and TRBJ2-1, with 10 bases that match TRBD2. Germline CDR1 and CDR2: SQVTM and ANQGSEA. After removal of 6 bases from V and 0 bases from J, the junction contained 17 bases not matched to a gene. CDR3 length equals 19 residues. CDR3 sequence: CSVGGVAGGGGSSYNEQFF. DNA for the CDR3: TGCAGCGTGGGGGGGGTAGCGGGAGGAGGAGGGAGCTCCTACAATGAGCAGTTCTTC.

This clonotype was counted ten times or more. Given a much more abundant clone one base away, this may be a read error. The CDR3: CASSLAVTDTQYF. CDR3 sequence (DNA): TGTGCCAGCAGCTTGGCGGTCACAGATACGCAGTATTTT. The V call is TRBV5-5, the J call TRBJ2-3, with D unresolved. CDR3 length: 13 amino acids. Trimming took 0 bases from V and 2 from J, leaving 4 bases between them. Germline V gene data show CDR1 as SGHKS and CDR2 as YYEKEE (reference sequence).

This clonotype was seen many times. The V and J genes are TRBV7-3 and TRBJ2-1; TRBD2 agrees at 9 bases. V was pared by 5 bases and J by 10 bases, with 15 bases of the junction left unmatched. The V gene's germline CDR1 is SGHTA and CDR2 FQGTGA. The CDR3 is 16 amino acids. CDR3 amino acids: CASSNLRLGAGGEQFF. The CDR3, as DNA: TGTGCCAGCAGCAACCTTCGCCTCGGGGCGGGAGGGGAGCAGTTCTTC.

The chain links TRBV19 to TRBJ1-5, with D unclear. The CDR3 covers 13 residues. Looked up from germline, CDR1 is LNHDA and CDR2 is SQIVND (reference sequence). Trimming took 8 bases from V and 4 from J, leaving 12 bases between them. In DNA, the CDR3 is TGTGCCAGTCGTAGAAAGGGAAATCAGCCCCAGCATTTT. Its translation is CASRRKGNQPQHF.

The sample holds many counts of this clonotype. The genes are TRBV5-1 and TRBJ2-1; TRBD2 matches 12 bases. CDR3 length: 16 amino acids. Germline V lookup: CDR1 SGHRS, CDR2 YFSETQ. V lost 3 bases, J lost 7 bases, and 8 bases stayed unmatched. CDR3: CASSWRTSGAQNEQFF. In DNA, the CDR3 is TGCGCCAGCAGCTGGAGGACTAGCGGGGCTCAGAATGAGCAGTTCTTC.

This clonotype has a count of ten or more. The CDR3: CSARDLGTGVDSPLHF. CDR3 coding DNA: TGCAGTGCTAGAGATCTGGGGACAGGGGTGGATTCACCCCTCCACTTT. The V call is TRBV20-1, the J call TRBJ1-6, with 10 bases identical to TRBD1. CDR3 length: 16 amino acids. V trimming: 0 bases; J trimming: 8 bases; junction bases outside the gene matches: 7. Germline CDR1 and CDR2: DFQATT and SNEGSKA (reference sequence).

This clonotype was picked up many times. The rearrangement links TRBV28 to TRBJ2-7; D is possibly TRBD1 (6 bases). Looked up from germline, CDR1 is MDHEN and CDR2 is SYDVKM. V was trimmed by 5 bases and J by 3 bases, leaving 11 bases between them. The CDR3 runs to 13 residues. CDR3 in DNA: TGTGCCAGCAGTGAGGGACAACTCTACGAGCAGTACTTC. Its protein is CASSEGQLYEQYF.

This clonotype was recorded many times. J is TRBJ1-4 and V is TRBV7-9; D is undetermined. This CDR3 is 14 amino acids long. Trimming pared 5 bases from V and 5 bases from J, leaving 12 bases between. Per germline, CDR1 SEHNR and CDR2 FQNEAQ (reference sequence). Here the CDR3 reads CASSVLTGNEKLFF. CDR3 nucleotide sequence: TGTGCCAGCAGCGTATTGACGGGAAATGAAAAACTGTTTTTT.

This clonotype has ten or more counts. The gene calls are TRBV5-1 and TRBJ2-7; TRBD2 is a possible D gene (6 bases). V was pared by 0 bases and J by 2 bases, with 9 bases between. The CDR3 covers 14 residues. In germline, CDR1 is SGHRS, CDR2 YFSETQ. The CDR3 loop is CASSLAGSTYEQYF. CDR3 in DNA: TGCGCCAGCAGCTTGGCCGGGAGCACCTACGAGCAGTACTTC.

This clonotype came up many times. V gene TRBV6-2 or TRBV6-3 combines with J gene TRBJ1-1; the D is unclear. V was clipped by 8 bases and J by 4 bases, with 23 bases between them. From germline, CDR1 is MNHEY and CDR2 SVGEGT. There are 16 residues in the CDR3. This CDR3 reads CASVTDGVVGSTEAFF. The CDR3 DNA follows: TGTGCCAGCGTAACGGACGGGGTGGTTGGGAGCACTGAAGCTTTCTTT.

This clonotype has a handful of counts. The rearrangement joins TRBV19 to TRBJ1-2; D uncertain. This CDR3 has 13 amino acids. Germline CDR1 and CDR2: LNHDA and SQIVND (reference sequence). Trimming shortened V by 5 bases and J by 8 bases, and 15 bases separated the two germline ends. The CDR3 reads CASSGDTHGGYTF. CDR3 nucleotide sequence: TGTGCCAGTAGTGGCGACACCCACGGCGGCTACACCTTC.

This clonotype was recorded many times. The chain employs TRBV5-1 and TRBJ2-5, with TRBD1 matching 8 bases. Germline assignment: CDR1 SGHRS and CDR2 YFSETQ. The V gene end was trimmed by 4 bases and the J gene end by 7 bases; junction bases not matched to a gene: 3. This CDR3 region has 12 residues. CDR3 bases: TGCGCCAGCAGCGGACAGGGTCGGACCCAGTACTTC. It codes for CASSGQGRTQYF.

This clonotype was detected many times. The rearrangement uses TRBV12-5 and TRBJ2-5; tentatively, D is TRBD2 (5 bases). The germline gives CDR1 LGHNT, CDR2 FRNRAP. Trimming stripped 7 bases from V and 1 base from J, with 13 bases between. The CDR3 is 14 residues long. The CDR3 sequence: CASAIGGLQETQYF. CDR3 nucleotides: TGTGCTAGTGCCATAGGCGGGCTCCAAGAGACCCAGTACTTC.

This clonotype was found many times. The chain joins TRBV20-1 to TRBJ1-3; D ambiguous. Trimming pared 2 bases from V and 6 bases from J, leaving 8 bases between. Germline assignment: CDR1 DFQATT and CDR2 SNEGSKA (reference sequence). The CDR3 extends over 12 amino acids. CDR3 protein: CSARTVSNTIYF. The CDR3 nucleotides are TGCAGTGCTAGAACAGTCTCAAACACCATATATTTT.

Turning to this clonotype: A much larger clone sits a single nucleotide away, making a read error possible. The chain recombines TRBV3-1 with TRBJ2-6, with D possibly TRBD1 on 5 matching bases. This CDR3 has 18 amino acids. Germline loops: CDR1 LGHDT, CDR2 YNNKEL (reference sequence). CDR3 residues: CASSQDQGSLSGANVLAF. CDR3 bases: TGTGCCAGCAGCCAAGATCAAGGGTCCCTATCTGGGGCCAACGTCCTGGCTTTC. The full variable domain, in which reference TRBV3-1 and TRBJ2-6 provide the parts outside the CDR3, is DTAVSQTPKYLVTQMGNDKSIKCEQNLGHDTMYWYKQDSKKFLKIMFSYNNKELIINETVPNRFSPKSPDKAHLNLHINSLELGDSAVYFCASSQDQGSLSGANVLAFGAGSRLTVL.

In its sample, this clonotype was seen many times. J is TRBJ1-2 and V is TRBV7-9; D is ambiguous. The germline V and J ends were trimmed by 5 bases and 5 bases, with 15 bases remaining between them. The germline V gene encodes CDR1 SEHNR and CDR2 FQNEAQ (reference sequence). This CDR3 is built from 14 residues. CDR3 nucleotide sequence: TGTGCCAGCAGCCCGACCTGGAACGAGTATGGCTACACCTTC. It is translated as CASSPTWNEYGYTF.

This clonotype came up many times. The V call is TRBV18, the J call TRBJ1-1; D gene ambiguous. Germline CDR1 is KGHSH and CDR2 is LQKENI. The CDR3 runs 13 residues. V lost 0 bases and J lost 11, with 13 bases in between. CDR3 coding DNA: TGTGCCAGCTCACCACCGAACGGGCCTAGGGCTTTCTTT. Protein sequence: CASSPPNGPRAFF.

This clonotype was seen ten or more times. This rearrangement joins TRBV12-3 or TRBV12-4 to TRBJ2-6, with no clear D. V lost 4 bases and J lost 2, with 0 bases in between. This CDR3 has 12 residues. CDR3 sequence: CASSSGANVLTF. The CDR3 DNA sequence: TGTGCCAGCAGTTCTGGGGCCAACGTCCTGACTTTC.

This clonotype has ten or more counts. This chain connects TRBV12-3 or TRBV12-4 to TRBJ1-1; D is uncertain. V lost 3 bases, J lost 3 bases, and 5 bases lay in between. The CDR3 is made up of 12 amino acids. The CDR3 nucleotides read TGTGCCAGCAGTTTTTGGGACACTGAAGCTTTCTTT. Amino acids: CASSFWDTEAFF.

This clonotype was counted at least ten times. The chain is built from TRBV5-6 and TRBJ2-2; D is ambiguous. Trimming shortened V by 6 bases and J by 5 bases, and 5 bases separated the two germline ends. The CDR3 consists of 11 residues. Germline V gene data show CDR1 as SGHDT and CDR2 as YYEEEE. Here the CDR3 DNA reads TGTGCCAGCACTAAGACCGGGGAGCTGTTTTTT. It encodes CASTKTGELFF.

This clonotype was recorded at least ten times. V and J are TRBV10-3 and TRBJ1-1; the match to TRBD1 covers 8 bases. V was clipped by 10 bases and J by 0 bases; unmatched bases: 4. Germline V gene sequence: CDR1 ENHRY, CDR2 SYGVKD. CDR3 size: 13 residues. CDR3 DNA: TGTGCCACCAAGACAGGGGTGAACACTGAAGCTTTCTTT. Encoded protein: CATKTGVNTEAFF.

This clonotype was seen at least ten times. V gene TRBV20-1 combines with J gene TRBJ2-6; D uncertain. With 6 bases removed from V and 3 bases from J, the gap between germline ends came to 12 bases. Germline CDR1 and CDR2: DFQATT and SNEGSKA (reference sequence). This CDR3 comprises 14 residues. CDR3 sequence (DNA): TGCAGTGCAAGTCAGGTGGTTGGGGCCAACGTCCTGACTTTC. Protein product: CSASQVVGANVLTF.

The rearrangement uses TRBV18 and TRBJ1-6; D remains ambiguous. This CDR3 spans 13 amino acids. Germline V gene sequence: CDR1 KGHSH, CDR2 LQKENI. With 3 bases removed from V and 8 bases from J, the gap between germline ends came to 8 bases. CDR3 residues: CASSPDGDSPLHF. The CDR3 region has the DNA TGTGCCAGCTCACCGGATGGGGATTCACCCCTCCACTTT.